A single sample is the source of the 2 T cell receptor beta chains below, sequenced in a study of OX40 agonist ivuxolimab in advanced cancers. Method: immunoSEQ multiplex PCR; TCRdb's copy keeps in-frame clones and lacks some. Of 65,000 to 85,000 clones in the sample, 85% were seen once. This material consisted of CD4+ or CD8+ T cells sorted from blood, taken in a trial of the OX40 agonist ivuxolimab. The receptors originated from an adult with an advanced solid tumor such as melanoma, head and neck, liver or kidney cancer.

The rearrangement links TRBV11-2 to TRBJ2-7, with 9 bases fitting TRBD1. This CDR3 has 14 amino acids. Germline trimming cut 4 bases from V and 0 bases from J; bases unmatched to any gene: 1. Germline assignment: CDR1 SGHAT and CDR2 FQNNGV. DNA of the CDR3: TGTGCCAGCAGCTGGGACAGGGCCTCCTACGAGCAGTACTTC. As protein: CASSWDRASYEQYF.

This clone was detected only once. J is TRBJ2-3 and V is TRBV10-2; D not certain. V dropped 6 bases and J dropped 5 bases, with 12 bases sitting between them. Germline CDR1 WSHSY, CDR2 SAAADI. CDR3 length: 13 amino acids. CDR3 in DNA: TGCGCCAGCAGAGAGCGAGACCGAGATACGCAGTATTTT. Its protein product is CASRERDRDTQYF.